The rows below give T cell receptor beta chains drawn from one sample of a study of blood T cell repertoires in COVID-19. Assay used: immunoSEQ multiplex PCR; TCRdb lists only in-frame clones, some missing. The data show 250,000 to 300,000 clones, roughly nine tenths seen once. What was sequenced was peripheral blood. Receptors were obtained from a woman aged 40 to 50 who had recovered from COVID-19. The CDR3 runs from the conserved cysteine through the conserved F or W. A D gene is named only where the DNA matches it firmly. Rows may omit the clone size; those that give it use once, few, many or a size class.

clone_size	d_call	v_call	j_call	cdr3_aa	cdr3_nt
-	TRBD1	TRBV7-3	TRBJ2-7	CASSLMGQGPYEQYF	TGTGCCAGCAGCCTAATGGGACAGGGCCCCTACGAGCAGTACTTC
-	-	TRBV4-1	TRBJ1-2	CASSQDSDIIYGYTF	TGCGCCAGCAGCCAAGATTCGGACATAATCTATGGCTACACCTTC
few	TRBD1	TRBV5-1	TRBJ1-5	CASSLTGGDQPQHF	TGCGCCAGCAGCCTAACAGGGGGAGATCAGCCCCAGCATTTT
-	TRBD1	TRBV5-1	TRBJ2-3	CASSLSRDRQLDTQYF	TGCGCCAGCAGCTTATCCCGGGACAGACAGTTGGATACGCAGTATTTT
-	TRBD2	TRBV10-3	TRBJ2-7	CAISDQGGGIYEQYF	TGTGCCATCAGTGACCAGGGCGGGGGGATCTACGAGCAGTACTTC
-	-	TRBV24-1	TRBJ2-5	CATEWGGDAKETQYF	TGTGCCACCGAGTGGGGCGGAGATGCGAAAGAGACCCAGTACTTC
few	-	TRBV7-9	TRBJ1-2	CASSFDSLNGYTF	TGTGCCAGCAGCTTCGACAGTCTTAACGGCTACACCTTC
-	-	TRBV7-2	TRBJ2-2	CASSETSGRRYTGELFF	TGTGCCAGCAGCGAGACTAGTGGCAGGCGGTACACCGGGGAGCTGTTTTTT
-	-	TRBV28	TRBJ2-1	CASSLVADEQFF	TGTGCCAGCAGTTTAGTTGCGGATGAGCAGTTCTTC
-	-	TRBV5-1	TRBJ1-1	CASSFTGTEAFF	TGCGCCAGCAGCTTCACAGGGACTGAAGCTTTCTTT
once	TRBD1	TRBV5-1	TRBJ2-6	CASSSGQGPSGANVLTF	TGCGCCAGCAGCTCCGGACAGGGACCTTCTGGGGCCAACGTCCTGACTTTC
-	-	TRBV7-2	TRBJ1-5	CASSPQGYQPQHF	TGTGCCAGCAGTCCTCAGGGTTATCAGCCCCAGCATTTT
-	TRBD1	TRBV24-1	TRBJ2-3	CATRGQGNTDTQYF	TGTGCCACCAGGGGACAGGGGAACACAGATACGCAGTATTTT
once	-	TRBV6-1	TRBJ2-7	CASSEGPSGGPYEQYF	TGTGCCAGCAGTGAAGGGCCTTCGGGGGGCCCCTACGAGCAGTACTTC
-	-	TRBV12-3/TRBV12-4	TRBJ1-1	CASSLSAFF	TGTGCCAGCAGTTTAAGCGCTTTCTTT
-	-	TRBV1	TRBJ1-6	CTSSQSSGRGQDNSSYNSPLHF	TGCACCAGCAGCCAATCGAGTGGGCGGGGACAGGATAACAGCTCCTATAATTCACCCCTCCACTTT
-	-	TRBV6-5	TRBJ1-5	CASSTEPGQPQHF	TGTGCCAGCAGTACAGAGCCAGGTCAGCCCCAGCATTTT
few	-	TRBV4-1	TRBJ1-1	CASSQEGTQNTEAFF	TGCGCCAGCAGCCAAGAGGGGACACAGAACACTGAAGCTTTCTTT
-	TRBD2	TRBV7-2	TRBJ2-6	CASSFSSGTGANVLTF	TGTGCCAGCAGCTTTAGCAGCGGGACCGGGGCCAACGTCCTGACTTTC
-	TRBD1	TRBV25-1	TRBJ1-4	CASSAPGTGYEKLFF	TGTGCCAGCAGTGCCCCCGGGACAGGGTATGAAAAACTGTTTTTT
-	TRBD2	TRBV5-1	TRBJ2-7	CASSSGVAGGLHEQYF	TGCGCCAGCAGCTCCGGAGTAGCGGGGGGGCTCCACGAGCAGTACTTC
few	-	TRBV11-1	TRBJ2-2	CASSQQGRTGELFF	TGTGCCAGCAGCCAACAGGGACGTACCGGGGAGCTGTTTTTT
-	-	TRBV27	TRBJ2-5	CASSLSFGGRETQYF	TGTGCCAGCAGTTTATCTTTCGGGGGACGAGAGACCCAGTACTTC
-	TRBD1	TRBV29-1	TRBJ1-2	CSVSNRGPSYGYTF	TGCAGCGTTTCGAACAGGGGGCCTAGCTATGGCTACACCTTC
-	TRBD1	TRBV19	TRBJ1-5	CASSYTGGWGNQPQHF	TGTGCCAGTAGTTATACAGGGGGCTGGGGCAATCAGCCCCAGCATTTT
-	TRBD1	TRBV28	TRBJ1-2	CASSLGTAHYGYTF	TGTGCCAGCAGTTTGGGGACAGCTCACTATGGCTACACCTTC
-	-	TRBV10-2	TRBJ2-5	CASSERETQYF	TGCGCCAGCAGTGAGCGGGAGACCCAGTACTTC
-	-	TRBV6-1	TRBJ1-4	CASGEEGVATNEKLFF	TGTGCCAGCGGTGAGGAGGGAGTAGCAACTAATGAAAAACTGTTTTTT
-	-	TRBV6-5	TRBJ2-2	CASSPSTGFTGELFF	TGTGCCAGCAGTCCCTCGACGGGATTCACCGGGGAGCTGTTTTTT
-	TRBD2	TRBV19	TRBJ2-2	CASSYRRRSGRALGELFF	TGTGCCAGTAGTTACCGCCGACGGAGCGGGAGGGCCCTCGGGGAGCTGTTTTTT
few	-	TRBV3-1/TRBV3-2	TRBJ2-6	CASSTKMWEGAGANVLTF	TGTGCCAGCAGTACCAAGATGTGGGAAGGGGCTGGGGCCAACGTCCTGACTTTC
-	TRBD2	TRBV24-1	TRBJ2-3	CATGLAGDTDTQYF	TGTGCCACCGGACTAGCGGGGGACACAGATACGCAGTATTTT
-	-	TRBV19	TRBJ2-4	CASSIVTGSVQYF	TGTGCCAGTAGTATAGTAACAGGCTCCGTTCAGTACTTC
-	TRBD1	TRBV19	TRBJ1-4	CASSAPGQSHEKLFF	TGTGCCAGTAGTGCACCGGGACAGTCACATGAAAAACTGTTTTTT
-	-	TRBV2	TRBJ2-5	CASSYSQETQYF	TGTGCCAGCAGTTACTCCCAAGAGACCCAGTACTTC